One and the same sample provided the 16 T cell receptor beta chains below, sequenced in a study of cytomegalovirus exposure and HLA in healthy donors. 60 Vbeta and 13 Jbeta primers were used in PCR. Clones were sequenced by immunoSEQ multiplex PCR, and TCRdb holds only the in-frame ones, with some missing. The data contain around 260,000 clones, roughly 80% of them singletons. Sequences were obtained from PBMCs. These receptors were obtained from a girl under 10 years old in good health and CMV-seronegative.

This chain's CDR3 is CAWDIGYEQYF. CDR3 nucleotides: TGTGCCTGGGACATAGGCTACGAGCAGTACTTC. The rearrangement joins TRBV30 to TRBJ2-7; D unclear. This CDR3 is 11 amino acids long. CDR1 and CDR2 (germline): GTSNPN, SVGIG (reference sequence). V gave up 5 bases and J gave up 3 bases, with 8 bases separating them.

The chain is built from TRBV10-3 and TRBJ1-5; weak D call: TRBD1 (5 bases). CDR3 size: 14 residues. Germline CDR1 reads ENHRY; CDR2 reads SYGVKD. V was shortened by 10 bases and J by 4 bases, with 17 bases between the two germline ends. Here the CDR3 reads CATRRVGGNQPQHF. For the CDR3, the DNA is TGTGCCACCCGGAGAGTGGGGGGGAATCAGCCCCAGCATTTT.

V gene TRBV2 combines with J gene TRBJ2-5, with D tentatively TRBD1 (6 bases). Trimming shortened V by 4 bases and J by 2 bases, and 14 bases separated the two germline ends. The CDR3 runs to 15 residues. The germline gives CDR1 SNHLY, CDR2 FYNNEI. The CDR3, as DNA: TGTGCCAGCAGTGCTGTCCTGGGGGCTCAAGAGACCCAGTACTTC. Amino acids: CASSAVLGAQETQYF.

This clone was found a few times. This chain uses TRBV25-1 with TRBJ2-6, with 8 nucleotides matching TRBD1. Germline V gives CDR1 MGHDK, CDR2 SYGVNS. The CDR3 extends over 17 amino acids. The V gene end was trimmed by 6 bases and the J gene end by 2 bases; junction bases not matched to a gene: 9. The chain's CDR3 is CASSVDRGSAGANVLTF. The DNA of the CDR3 is TGTGCCAGCAGCGTAGACAGGGGATCAGCTGGGGCCAACGTCCTGACTTTC.

In this sample, this clone turned up a few times. V usage is TRBV27 and J usage is TRBJ2-1, with D perhaps TRBD1 (6 bases). Trimming pared 4 bases from V and 4 bases from J, leaving 17 bases between. The length of the CDR3 is 16 residues. Germline loops: CDR1 MNHEY, CDR2 SMNVEV (reference sequence). The CDR3 sequence: CASSSQDLTGYNEQFF. CDR3 in DNA: TGTGCCAGCAGTTCCCAAGACTTGACAGGTTACAATGAGCAGTTCTTC.

The J gene is TRBJ2-3, the V gene TRBV7-9; TRBD1 might be the D (5 bases). With 3 bases removed from V and 5 bases from J, the gap between germline ends came to 9 bases. Per the germline V gene, CDR1 is SEHNR and CDR2 is FQNEAQ (reference sequence). The CDR3 covers 13 residues. CDR3: CASSFLGEDTQYF. CDR3 DNA sequence: TGTGCCAGCAGCTTTTTAGGGGAAGATACGCAGTATTTT.

The chain links TRBV18 to TRBJ2-1, with 14 bases lining up with TRBD2. The CDR3 runs to 18 residues. The germline V gene encodes CDR1 KGHSH and CDR2 LQKENI. The ends lost 3 bases at V and 8 bases at J; junction bases unmatched: 12. The CDR3 DNA is TGTGCCAGCTCACCTCCGACTAGCGGGAGGGCGGTTGACGATGAGCAGTTCTTC. Its protein product is CASSPPTSGRAVDDEQFF.

V usage is TRBV7-2 and J usage is TRBJ1-6; no reliable D call. Looked up from germline, CDR1 is SGHTA and CDR2 is FQGNSA. V was cut by 2 bases and J by 0 bases, with 17 bases left in between. The CDR3 has 19 amino acids. This CDR3 reads CASSLWSSQASSYNSPLHF. Written as DNA, the CDR3 is TGTGCCAGCAGCTTATGGTCGTCGCAGGCAAGCTCCTATAATTCACCCCTCCACTTT.

This chain joins TRBV18 and TRBJ1-1; a weak D match, TRBD1 (5 bases). V shed 1 base and J shed 6 bases, with 15 bases lying between them. The CDR3 contains 15 residues. Germline V gene sequence: CDR1 KGHSH, CDR2 LQKENI. The CDR3 DNA follows: TGTGCCAGCTCACCACGGTCACAGGCCGACTCTGAAGCTTTCTTT. Translation gives CASSPRSQADSEAFF. Combining the CDR3 with reference TRBV18 and TRBJ1-1 gives the whole variable domain NAGVMQNPRHLVRRRGQEARLRCSPMKGHSHVYWYRQLPEEGLKFMVYLQKENIIDESGMPKERFSAEFPKEGPSILRIQQVVRGDSAAYFCASSPRSQADSEAFFGQGTRLTVV.

The chain combines TRBV19 with TRBJ2-1; a weak D match, TRBD2 (6 bases). Germline-derived CDR1 and CDR2 are LNHDA and SQIVND (reference sequence). V lost 3 bases, J lost 7 bases, and 16 bases lay in between. The CDR3 consists of 15 residues. The DNA of the CDR3 is TGTGCCAGTAGTATGAACCCGGGGGTGGGTAATGAGCAGTTCTTC. It codes for CASSMNPGVGNEQFF.

The V gene is TRBV7-2, the J gene TRBJ2-5; TRBD2 matches 9 bases. The tail of the sequence fits TRBJ2-7 better, so the J call may be wrong. In germline, CDR1 is SGHTA, CDR2 FQGNSA. The CDR3 runs 13 residues. CDR3 sequence: CASRLAGKYEQYF. CDR3 sequence (DNA): TGTGCCAGCAGGCTAGCGGGGAAATACGAGCAGTACTTC.

J is TRBJ2-1 and V is TRBV29-1; 13 nucleotides match TRBD2. Germline values: CDR1 SQVTM, CDR2 ANQGSEA. The CDR3 length is 13 residues. Trimming removed 5 bases from V and 7 bases from J; junction bases left unmatched: 2. The CDR3 here is CSVRTSGRNEQFF. In DNA, the CDR3 is TGCAGCGTTCGGACTAGCGGGAGAAATGAGCAGTTCTTC.

The rearrangement uses TRBV19 and TRBJ2-3; D remains unclear. V was pared by 4 bases and J by 2 bases, with 13 bases between. The CDR3 has 15 amino acids. CDR1 LNHDA and CDR2 SQIVND come from the germline V gene (reference sequence). The CDR3 region is CASSNSFWSTDTQYF. Written as DNA, the CDR3 is TGTGCCAGTAGTAACTCGTTCTGGTCCACAGATACGCAGTATTTT. Based on the CDR3 plus reference TRBV19 and TRBJ2-3, the full variable domain is DGGITQSPKYLFRKEGQNVTLSCEQNLNHDAMYWYRQDPGQGLRLIYYSQIVNDFQKGDIAEGYSVSREKKESFPLTVTSAQKNPTAFYLCASSNSFWSTDTQYFGPGTRLTVL.

J is TRBJ2-7 and V is TRBV2; 7 nucleotides align to TRBD2. Trimming at V came to 4 bases and at J to 3 bases, leaving 9 bases not matched to a gene. Germline CDR1 is SNHLY and CDR2 is FYNNEI. The CDR3 extends over 15 amino acids. The CDR3 DNA sequence: TGTGCCAGCAGTGGTAATGGCCAGCGGGACTACGAGCAGTACTTC. Amino acid sequence: CASSGNGQRDYEQYF.

In its sample, this clone was seen a few times. The rearrangement joins TRBV28 to TRBJ2-7, with D hard to call. Germline assignment: CDR1 MDHEN and CDR2 SYDVKM. The V end lost 5 bases, the J end lost 3 bases, and 5 bases lay between the germline ends. This CDR3 contains 11 residues. CDR3 DNA sequence: TGTGCCAGCAGTCTCTACTACGAGCAGTACTTC. Residues: CASSLYYEQYF.

As regards this clone: The junction and the germline gene differ at one end; a read error may be behind it. This sequence joins TRBV6-5 and TRBJ2-7, with TRBD1 matching 7 bases. The CDR3 spans 15 residues. CDR1 is MNHEY and CDR2 is SVGAGI in the germline V gene. The CDR3 DNA is TGTGCCAGCAGTTACTCGCCAGGGGGATCCTACGAGCAGCACTTC. Its translation: CASSYSPGGSYEQHF.